This entry features one TCR beta chain sequence. This record belongs to a study of blood T cell repertoires in COVID-19. Study-level background: The United States, Italy and Spain were the sources of the acute and convalescent COVID-19 samples. In each case, the material was cDNA or gDNA derived from T cells, B-cell-depleted T cells, or PBMCs.

In the original analysis: Estimated nucleated cell counts came from reference gene primer amplification. Some clones are missing from TCRdb's copy, which holds only in-frame ones; the method was immunoSEQ multiplex PCR. V and J calls and clone size are as listed in that table; D and trimming were resolved from the DNA. The table shows 45,000 to 65,000 clones, with almost 85% occurring only once. CDR3 length: 18 amino acids. CDR1 is SGHVS, CDR2 FQNEAQ, per germline. V lost 2 bases to trimming and J lost 2 bases; unmatched junction nucleotides: 13. The clonotype was recovered from a man aged 55-75 years with acute or convalescent COVID-19. This chain uses TRBV7-8 with TRBJ2-5; the match to TRBD1 covers 8 bases. What was sequenced was peripheral blood. The CDR3 protein is CASSLSRAGGMGQETQYF. In DNA form, the CDR3 reads TGTGCCAGCAGCTTATCTCGGGCAGGGGGCATGGGGCAAGAGACCCAGTACTTC.